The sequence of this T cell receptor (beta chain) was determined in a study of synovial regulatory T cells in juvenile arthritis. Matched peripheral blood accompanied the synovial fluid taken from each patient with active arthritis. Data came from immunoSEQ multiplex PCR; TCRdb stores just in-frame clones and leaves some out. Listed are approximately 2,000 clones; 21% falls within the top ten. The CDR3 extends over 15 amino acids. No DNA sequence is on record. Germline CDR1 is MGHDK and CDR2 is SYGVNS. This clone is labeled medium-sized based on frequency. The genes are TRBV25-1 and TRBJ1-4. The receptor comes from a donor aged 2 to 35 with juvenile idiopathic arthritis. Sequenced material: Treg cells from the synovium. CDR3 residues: CASSELKSTNEKLFF.